This T cell receptor beta chain was identified in a study of cytomegalovirus exposure and HLA in healthy donors. Study observations and caveats: Later analysis suggested most CMV-associated TCR beta chains were HLA-restricted.

Whereas donors were nominally healthy upon sampling, unrecorded immune exposures were probable. In regard to this clone: Its antigen is currently unknown.

Trimming took 6 bases from V and 8 from J; bases not matched to a gene: 5. From germline, CDR1 is MNHNY and CDR2 SVGAGI (reference sequence). This CDR3 region has 12 residues. Primers included in the PCR were 60 Vbeta and 13 Jbeta primers. Using immunoSEQ multiplex PCR, the repertoire was profiled, and TCRdb retains in-frame clones only, with some absent. This sample contains about 160,000 clones. The gene calls are TRBV6-6 and TRBJ1-2; 8 bases line up with TRBD1. This TCR derives from a woman aged 50 to 65 in good health and CMV-seronegative. The sequenced sample was PBMCs. This chain's CDR3 is CASSPTGEGYTF. As DNA, the CDR3 is TGTGCCAGCAGCCCGACAGGGGAAGGCTACACCTTC.